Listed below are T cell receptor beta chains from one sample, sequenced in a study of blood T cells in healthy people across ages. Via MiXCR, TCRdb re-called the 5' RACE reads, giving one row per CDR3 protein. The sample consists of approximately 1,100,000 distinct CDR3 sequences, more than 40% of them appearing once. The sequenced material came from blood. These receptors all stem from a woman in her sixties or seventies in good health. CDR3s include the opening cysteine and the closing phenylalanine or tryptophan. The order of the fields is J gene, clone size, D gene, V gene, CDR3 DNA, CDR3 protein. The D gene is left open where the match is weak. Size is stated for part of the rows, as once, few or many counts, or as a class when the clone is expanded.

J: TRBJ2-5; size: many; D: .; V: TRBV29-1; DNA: TGCAGCGCCCTAGGGGGGATCGGAGGAGAGACCCAGTACTTC; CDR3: CSALGGIGGETQYF
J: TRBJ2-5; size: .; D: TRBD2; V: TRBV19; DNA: TGTGCCAGTAGTATCATCCTTAGCGGGAGGAACAATGAGCAGTACTTC; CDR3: CASSIILSGRNNEQYF
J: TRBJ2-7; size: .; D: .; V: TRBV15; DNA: TGTGCCACCAGCGATCCGGGCCTCCCAATTTACGAGCAGTACTTC; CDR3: CATSDPGLPIYEQYF
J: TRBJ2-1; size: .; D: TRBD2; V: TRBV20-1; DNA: TGCAGTGCTAGAGACGGGACTAGAAGTTTTTATGAGCAGTTCTTC; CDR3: CSARDGTRSFYEQFF
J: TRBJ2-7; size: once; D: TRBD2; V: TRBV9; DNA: TGTGCCAGCAGCGTAGATCCGGGAGGCCTCTACAATGAGCAGTACTTC; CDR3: CASSVDPGGLYNEQYF
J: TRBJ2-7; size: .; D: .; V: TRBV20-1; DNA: TGCAGTGCCAGAGGGATAGACGGGGCAGGGGCCTACGAGCAGTACTTC; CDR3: CSARGIDGAGAYEQYF
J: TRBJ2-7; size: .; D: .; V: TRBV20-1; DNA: TGCAGTGCTAGGCGAGGGGGGGCGTACGAGCAGTACTTC; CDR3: CSARRGGAYEQYF
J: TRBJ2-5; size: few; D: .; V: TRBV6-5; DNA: TGTGCCAGCAGTTACTTGGGGGAGACGTGGGAGACCCAGTACTTC; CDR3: CASSYLGETWETQYF
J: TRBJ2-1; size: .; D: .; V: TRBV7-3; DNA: TGTGCCAGCAGCTTACAACCTGACGGCCCGGGGCAGTTCTTC; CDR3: CASSLQPDGPGQFF
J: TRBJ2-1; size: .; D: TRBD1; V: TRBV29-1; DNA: TGCAGCGTTAACAGGGGGCTCTACAATGAGCAGTTCTTC; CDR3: CSVNRGLYNEQFF
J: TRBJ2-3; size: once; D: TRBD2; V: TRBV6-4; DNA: TGTGCCAGCAGTGAGGTAGCGGGAGGCTCAGATACGCAGTATTTT; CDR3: CASSEVAGGSDTQYF
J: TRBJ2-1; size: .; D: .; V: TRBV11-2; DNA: TGTGCCAGCAGCCGTGGGGCTCCAGAGCAGTTCTTC; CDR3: CASSRGAPEQFF
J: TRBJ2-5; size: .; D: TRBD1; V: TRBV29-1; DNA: TGCAGCGTTGAGGGACAGGGGTACCAAGAGACCCAGTACTTC; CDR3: CSVEGQGYQETQYF
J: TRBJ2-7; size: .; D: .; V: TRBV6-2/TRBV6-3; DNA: TGTGCCAGCAGTCCAAGCGGGCATAGGGCCGAGCAGTACTTC; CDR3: CASSPSGHRAEQYF
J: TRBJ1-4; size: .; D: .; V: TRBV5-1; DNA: TGCGCCAGCAGCCCGAAGGGAAGGGGACCTAATGAAAAACTGTTTTTT; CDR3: CASSPKGRGPNEKLFF
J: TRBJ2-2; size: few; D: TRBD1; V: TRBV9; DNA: TGTGCCAGCAGCCCTCGCGACGGACAGGGGCGTACCGGGGAGCTGTTTTTT; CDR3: CASSPRDGQGRTGELFF
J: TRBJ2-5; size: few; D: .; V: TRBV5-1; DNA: TGCGCCAGCAGCACGAGACCAGAAGAGACCCAGTACTTC; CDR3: CASSTRPEETQYF
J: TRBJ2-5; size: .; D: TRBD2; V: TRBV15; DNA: TGTGCCACCAGCAGAGATAGGACTAGCGGGTTGGGGTACCAAGAGACCCAGTACTTC; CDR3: CATSRDRTSGLGYQETQYF
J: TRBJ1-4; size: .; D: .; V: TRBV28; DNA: TGTACCAGCAGGTCGCCCAGGGGATTGCATGAAAAACTGTTTTTT; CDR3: CTSRSPRGLHEKLFF
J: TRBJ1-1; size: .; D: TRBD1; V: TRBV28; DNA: TGTGCCAGCAGTGAAACCGGACAGGGGCTACTTGAAGCTTTCTTT; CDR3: CASSETGQGLLEAFF
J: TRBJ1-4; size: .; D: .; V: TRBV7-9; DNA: TGTGCCAGCAGCTCCGGGTTGGGGGGCACTAATGAAAAACTGTTTTTT; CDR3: CASSSGLGGTNEKLFF
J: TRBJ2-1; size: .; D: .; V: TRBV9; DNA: TGTGCCAGCAGCTCCCCCGGGAGGGGACAGGGATTCGGTGAGCAGTTCTTC; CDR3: CASSSPGRGQGFGEQFF
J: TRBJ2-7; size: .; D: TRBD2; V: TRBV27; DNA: TGTGCCAGCAGTACCGGGACTACCTCCTATCTCAACTACGAGCAGTACTTC; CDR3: CASSTGTTSYLNYEQYF
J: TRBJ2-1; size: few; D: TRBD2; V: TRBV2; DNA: TGTGCCAGCAGTGGACTAGCTAGTTTCTACAATGAGCAGTTCTTC; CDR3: CASSGLASFYNEQFF
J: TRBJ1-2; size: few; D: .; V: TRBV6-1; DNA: TGTGCCAGCAGTGAAGCAAGGGACGGCTACACCTTC; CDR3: CASSEARDGYTF
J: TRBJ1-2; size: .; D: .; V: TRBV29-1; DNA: TGCAGCGCGGTGGGGGGGGACTATGGCTACACCTTC; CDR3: CSAVGGDYGYTF
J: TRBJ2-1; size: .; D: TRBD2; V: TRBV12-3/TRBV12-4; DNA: TGTGCCAGCCGTACGACTAGCGGGAGGAACAATGAGCAGTTCTTC; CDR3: CASRTTSGRNNEQFF
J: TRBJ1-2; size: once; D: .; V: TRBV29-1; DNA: TGCAGCGTTCCCGATCAGGGGCAAAGTGGCTACATCTTC; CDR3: CSVPDQGQSGYIF
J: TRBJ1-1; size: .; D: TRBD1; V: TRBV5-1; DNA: TGCGCCAGCAGCCCCAGGGGGGTACAGGGGGCTGGGGAAGCTTTCTTT; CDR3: CASSPRGVQGAGEAFF
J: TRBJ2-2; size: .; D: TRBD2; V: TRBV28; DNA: TGTGCCAGCAGAATGACTAGCGGGAGAATGTCCGGGGAGCTGTTTTTT; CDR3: CASRMTSGRMSGELFF
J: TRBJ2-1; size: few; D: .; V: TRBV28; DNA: TGTGCCAGCAACACAGTCGGGGGAAAAAATGAGCAGTTCTTC; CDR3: CASNTVGGKNEQFF
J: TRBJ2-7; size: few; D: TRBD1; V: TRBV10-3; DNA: TGTGCCATCAGTGAGTCCCCCGCCCGGGACAGCATCTACGAGCAGTACTTC; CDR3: CAISESPARDSIYEQYF
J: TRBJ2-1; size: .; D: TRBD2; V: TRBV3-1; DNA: TGTGTCAGCAGCCAAGTGCTCCTAGCGGGAGGAAATGAGCAGTTCTTC; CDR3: CVSSQVLLAGGNEQFF
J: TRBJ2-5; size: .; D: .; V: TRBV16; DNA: TGTGCCAGCAGCCAAGCGTCAGCCACGGGGGAGCAGTACTTC; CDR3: CASSQASATGEQYF
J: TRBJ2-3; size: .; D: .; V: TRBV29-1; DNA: TGCAGCGTTAGCCCCCTTTTGTTCGGGGTTGAGGGCACAGATACGCAGTATTTT; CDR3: CSVSPLLFGVEGTDTQYF
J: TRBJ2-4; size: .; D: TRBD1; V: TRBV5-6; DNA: TGTGCCAGCAGCTTGGGGCTAGGACAGGGGCTAGCCAAAAACATTCAGTACTTC; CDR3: CASSLGLGQGLAKNIQYF
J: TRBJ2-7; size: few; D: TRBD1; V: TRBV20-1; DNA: TGCAGTGCTAGCCGCCTAGGGGGCACCACCTACGAGCAGTACTTC; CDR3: CSASRLGGTTYEQYF
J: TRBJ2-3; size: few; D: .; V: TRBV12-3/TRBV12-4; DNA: TGTGCCAGCAGTTTAGGAGGCTCTTCTAGCACAGATACGCAGTATTTT; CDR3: CASSLGGSSSTDTQYF
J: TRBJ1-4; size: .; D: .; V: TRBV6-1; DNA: TGTGCCAGCAGTGACCGCCGGGGACCGGCTAATGAAAAACTGTTTTTT; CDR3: CASSDRRGPANEKLFF
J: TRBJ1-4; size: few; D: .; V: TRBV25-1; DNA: TGTGCCAGCAGTGAAGCGGCAGGAAAACTGTTTTTT; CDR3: CASSEAAGKLFF
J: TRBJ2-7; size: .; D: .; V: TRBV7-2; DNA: TGTGCCAGCAGCTTAGATGGGACCCTTTCCTACGAGCAGAACTTC; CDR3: CASSLDGTLSYEQNF
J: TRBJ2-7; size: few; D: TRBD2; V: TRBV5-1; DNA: TGCGCCAGCAGCTTGGGACTAGCGGGAGCTTTTTCCTACGAGCAGTACTTC; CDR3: CASSLGLAGAFSYEQYF
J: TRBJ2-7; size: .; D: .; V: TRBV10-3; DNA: TGTGCCATCGGGCCCCTCCTGACCTACAATGAGCAGTACTTC; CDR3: CAIGPLLTYNEQYF
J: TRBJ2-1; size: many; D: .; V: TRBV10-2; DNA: TGCGCCAGCAGGGATAGCTCCTACAATGAGCAGTTCTTC; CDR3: CASRDSSYNEQFF
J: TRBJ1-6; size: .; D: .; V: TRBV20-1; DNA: TGCAGTGTCACGCCCGGGGGATCAGACCTTAATTCACCCCTCCACTTT; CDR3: CSVTPGGSDLNSPLHF
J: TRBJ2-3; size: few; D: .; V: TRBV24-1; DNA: TGTGCCACCAGTGAGCTGGACCCATGCACAGATACGCAGTATTTT; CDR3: CATSELDPCTDTQYF
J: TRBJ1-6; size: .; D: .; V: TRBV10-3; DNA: TGTGCCATCAGGCGAGATTCACCCCTCCACTTT; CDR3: CAIRRDSPLHF
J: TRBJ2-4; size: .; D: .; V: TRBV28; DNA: TGTGCCAGTTTAAACTGGGAAAACATTCAGTACTTC; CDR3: CASLNWENIQYF
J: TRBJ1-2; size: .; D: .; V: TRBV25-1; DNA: TGTGTCAGCAGTGAAAGTGGCAGGATCTATGGCTACACCTTC; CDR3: CVSSESGRIYGYTF
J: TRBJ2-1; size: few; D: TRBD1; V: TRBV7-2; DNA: TGTGCCAGCAGCTTAGACTCGCGCTGGACAGGGGCAAGGAATGAGCAGTTCTTC; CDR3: CASSLDSRWTGARNEQFF
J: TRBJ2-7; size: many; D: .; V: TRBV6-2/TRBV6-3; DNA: TGTGCCAGCAGCCCTGGGACGGACCCCTACGAGCAGTACTTC; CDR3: CASSPGTDPYEQYF
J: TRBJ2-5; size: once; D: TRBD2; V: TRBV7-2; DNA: TGTGCCAGCAGCTTTGTGCAGCGGGAGCAGTACTTC; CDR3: CASSFVQREQYF
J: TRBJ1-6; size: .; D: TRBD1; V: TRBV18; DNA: TGTGCCAACTCACTCCGACAGGGGGCGAGTAATTCACCCCTCCACTTT; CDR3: CANSLRQGASNSPLHF